Presented here are 18 T cell receptor beta chains from one specimen sequenced in a study of cytomegalovirus exposure and HLA in healthy donors. The PCR used 60 Vbeta and 13 Jbeta primers. The assay was immunoSEQ multiplex PCR, and TCRdb's table has in-frame clones only and misses some. Among fewer than 150,000 clones listed, more than 75% were seen once. Sequenced sample: PBMCs. These receptor sequences come from a man between 18 and 35 years old in good health and CMV-seronegative.

CDR3 nucleotides: TGTGCCAGCAGCTTAAGTGGCGCAGGTGGTGGAAACACCATATATTTT. Its translation is CASSLSGAGGGNTIYF. The rearrangement links TRBV7-9 to TRBJ2-2, with D unclear. With the DNA end fitting TRBJ1-3 better, the J assignment may be wrong. CDR1 is SEHNR and CDR2 is FQNEAQ in the germline V gene (reference sequence). The CDR3 has 16 residues.

A few counts support this clone. The V gene is TRBV6-5, the J gene TRBJ2-3; 10 positions agree with TRBD1. The CDR3 has 15 residues. J was trimmed by 0 bases and V by 5 bases; bases with no gene match: 2. Germline V gives CDR1 MNHEY, CDR2 SVGAGI. CDR3 DNA sequence: TGTGCCAGCAGTCGACAGGGGGCAAGCACAGATACGCAGTATTTT. This sequence encodes CASSRQGASTDTQYF.

The V call is TRBV2, the J call TRBJ1-2; possibly TRBD1 for D (6 bases). Germline-derived CDR1 and CDR2 are SNHLY and FYNNEI. The ends were cut back, 4 bases at V and 6 bases at J, with 9 bases in the middle. The CDR3 extends over 12 amino acids. The CDR3 sequence: CASSGHRDGYTF. Written as DNA, the CDR3 is TGTGCCAGCAGTGGGCACAGGGATGGCTACACCTTC.

The chain uses TRBV6-1 and TRBJ2-7; the D gene is possibly TRBD1 (6 bases). Germline lookup yields CDR1 MNHNS and CDR2 SASEGT. The CDR3 extends over 15 amino acids. V shed 6 bases and J shed 1 base, with 16 bases lying between them. The CDR3 spells CASRQNQGSSYEQYF. The DNA for the CDR3 is TGTGCCAGCAGGCAAAATCAGGGGAGTTCCTACGAGCAGTACTTC.

This clone was detected only a few times. The genes are TRBV4-1 and TRBJ2-1, with 7 bases lining up with TRBD2. CDR3 length: 15 residues. V dropped 1 base and J dropped 10; count of bases not matched to a gene: 10. Germline CDR1 reads MGHRA; CDR2 reads YSYEKL. CDR3 protein: CASSQGLANPPEQFF. CDR3 sequence (DNA): TGCGCCAGCAGCCAAGGACTAGCCAACCCCCCGGAGCAGTTCTTC.

The rearrangement uses TRBV10-2 and TRBJ2-2; tentative D call: TRBD2 (5 bases). CDR3 length equals 17 residues. Germline lookup yields CDR1 WSHSY and CDR2 SAAADI. V was trimmed by 2 bases and J by 1 base, leaving 14 bases between them. CDR3 residues: CASSEPHQAGNTGELFF. Written as DNA, the CDR3 is TGCGCCAGCAGTGAGCCTCATCAGGCGGGGAACACCGGGGAGCTGTTTTTT.

This clone was observed a few times. This rearrangement joins TRBV19 to TRBJ2-6, with D hard to call. In germline, CDR1 is LNHDA, CDR2 SQIVND (reference sequence). V lost 9 bases and J 0 bases, leaving 6 bases between the germline ends. CDR3 size: 13 residues. The chain's CDR3 is CASKLSGANVLTF. DNA for the CDR3: TGTGCCAGCAAACTCTCTGGGGCCAACGTCCTGACTTTC.

The chain links TRBV27 to TRBJ1-3; D is unclear. V was trimmed by 3 bases and J by 0 bases, leaving 9 bases between them. The V gene's germline CDR1 is MNHEY and CDR2 SMNVEV (reference sequence). The CDR3 is 15 residues long. CDR3 bases: TGTGCCAGCAGTTTGACACCCTACTCTGGAAACACCATATATTTT. It translates to CASSLTPYSGNTIYF.

This clone was seen a handful of times. The chain couples TRBV6-1 to TRBJ2-3; the match to TRBD1 covers 9 bases. CDR1 and CDR2 from the germline V gene are MNHNS and SASEGT. J was trimmed by 2 bases and V by 4 bases; bases with no gene match: 4. The CDR3 is made up of 15 amino acids. CDR3 coding DNA: TGTGCCAGCAGTGCCCGGACAGGGGTCACAGATACGCAGTATTTT. The encoded protein is CASSARTGVTDTQYF.

The J gene is TRBJ2-7, the V gene TRBV7-9; the match to TRBD2 covers 8 bases. Looked up from germline, CDR1 is SEHNR and CDR2 is FQNEAQ (reference sequence). This CDR3 is 14 amino acids long. Trimming removed 4 bases from V and 3 bases from J; junction bases left unmatched: 5. The CDR3 region has the DNA TGTGCCAGCAGCTCCGGGAGGGCTGTCTACGAGCAGTACTTC. Encoded protein: CASSSGRAVYEQYF.

This clone was found a few times. The chain has TRBV5-1 and TRBJ2-1; 9 nucleotides agree with TRBD2. The germline V gene encodes CDR1 SGHRS and CDR2 YFSETQ. Germline trimming cut 3 bases from V and 6 bases from J; bases unmatched to any gene: 10. This CDR3 spans 16 amino acids. As DNA, the CDR3 is TGCGCCAGCAGCTCCGGGACTAGCCCCCGGGGCAATGAGCAGTTCTTC. The encoded protein is CASSSGTSPRGNEQFF.

The chain uses TRBV7-8 and TRBJ1-2; 7 nucleotides line up with TRBD1. Trimming cost V 4 bases and J 2 bases; bases outside gene matches: 19. The germline V gene encodes CDR1 SGHVS and CDR2 FQNEAQ. CDR3 length: 19 amino acids. The CDR3 reads CASSSFGDGQEKLNYGYTF. CDR3 in DNA: TGTGCCAGCAGCTCCTTTGGTGATGGACAGGAGAAGCTCAACTATGGCTACACCTTC.

A few counts support this clone. The chain employs TRBV5-1 and TRBJ2-1; TRBD2 matches 14 bases. Germline-derived CDR1 and CDR2 are SGHRS and YFSETQ. Unmatched junction bases numbered 6, after V lost 4 bases and J lost 6 bases. This CDR3 has 16 amino acids. The CDR3 reads CASSGGTSGRVNEQFF. CDR3 in DNA: TGCGCCAGCAGCGGAGGGACTAGCGGGAGAGTCAATGAGCAGTTCTTC.

The chain links TRBV5-4 to TRBJ1-2; possible D gene TRBD1, 5 bases. Germline V gene lookup returns CDR1 SGHNT and CDR2 YYREEE (reference sequence). The CDR3 has 16 amino acids. V was trimmed by 6 bases and J by 1 base, leaving 19 bases between them. CDR3 amino acids: CASTSWGGDLNYGYTF. The CDR3, as DNA: TGTGCCAGCACTTCTTGGGGGGGGGACCTTAACTATGGCTACACCTTC.

The sample holds one count of this clone. This chain uses TRBV18 with TRBJ2-7, with 7 positions matching TRBD1. Unmatched junction bases numbered 15, after V lost 4 bases and J lost 0 bases. The CDR3 is made up of 18 amino acids. The germline V gene encodes CDR1 KGHSH and CDR2 LQKENI. CDR3 nucleotides: TGTGCCAGCTCACGAGTGCCTCTAGGACAGGCCGGCTCCTACGAGCAGTACTTC. As protein: CASSRVPLGQAGSYEQYF. Complete variable domain (other parts from reference TRBV18 and TRBJ2-7): NAGVMQNPRHLVRRRGQEARLRCSPMKGHSHVYWYRQLPEEGLKFMVYLQKENIIDESGMPKERFSAEFPKEGPSILRIQQVVRGDSAAYFCASSRVPLGQAGSYEQYFGPGTRLTVT.

This rearrangement joins TRBV5-1 to TRBJ1-1; 7 nucleotides line up with TRBD1. The CDR3 runs to 16 residues. The germline CDR1 and CDR2 sequences are SGHRS and YFSETQ. The trim removed 1 base at V and 4 bases at J, leaving 10 bases unmatched. The CDR3 region has the DNA TGCGCCAGCAGCTTGACGACAGGGACGACCTTCACTGAAGCTTTCTTT. This gives the protein CASSLTTGTTFTEAFF.

This chain uses TRBV19 with TRBJ1-1, with TRBD1 as a possible D gene (5 bases). Germline loops: CDR1 LNHDA, CDR2 SQIVND (reference sequence). The V and J ends lost 0 bases and 0 bases respectively, with 11 bases between them. This CDR3 has 16 residues. The CDR3 sequence: CASSIDRQRVNTEAFF. In DNA form, the CDR3 reads TGTGCCAGTAGTATAGATCGACAGAGAGTGAACACTGAAGCTTTCTTT.

The rearrangement joins TRBV27 to TRBJ2-7; TRBD2 matches 7 bases. The CDR3 covers 15 residues. Germline CDR1 is MNHEY and CDR2 is SMNVEV (reference sequence). Trimming removed 3 bases from V and 0 bases from J; junction bases left unmatched: 5. The DNA for the CDR3 is TGTGCCAGCAGTTTGTCGGGGGAGGGCTCCTACGAGCAGTACTTC. Translating it yields CASSLSGEGSYEQYF.